This T cell receptor beta chain was obtained from a study of radiotherapy plus CTLA-4 blockade in lung cancer. Here immunoSEQ multiplex PCR was the method, and the copy in TCRdb shows in-frame clones only, minus some. Among more than 9,500 clones, around 80% were seen once, and the ten largest hold less than 30%. CDR3 length: 16 residues. Germline V gene lookup returns CDR1 SGHNT and CDR2 YENEEA. Trimming stripped 4 bases from V and 1 base from J, with 16 bases between. Source: peripheral blood, taken from a patient treated with radiotherapy plus ipilimumab. The V and J genes are TRBV11-3 and TRBJ1-1, with D tentatively TRBD1 (5 bases). This TCR came from a human donor with non-small cell lung cancer that progressed on radiotherapy plus ipilimumab. The CDR3 spells CASSYQGTDPNTEAFF. The DNA of the CDR3 is TGTGCCAGCAGCTACCAAGGGACGGACCCGAACACTGAAGCTTTCTTT.